This paragraph covers one TCR beta chain sequence. The antigen remains unidentified. The record originates from a study of T-cell memory formation after mild COVID-19. Study information: TCR clusters largely stayed donor specific.

Each CDR3 protein is one row after TCRdb ran MiXCR on the 5' RACE reads. This sample carries roughly 450,000 distinct CDR3 sequences, roughly 18% of them seen once, and the ten largest clones take about 22%. Findings of the study overall: Some clones that responded turned up in pre-infection memory, which suggests that cross-reactive memory joined in. Contracting CD8+ clones were enriched in EMRA, CD4+ mainly in CM and EM. Second-wave clones with a day 37 peak had unconfirmed SARS-CoV-2 specificity.

Per germline, CDR1 LGHNA and CDR2 YSLEER. V was pared by 1 base and J by 2 bases, with 7 bases of the junction left unmatched. The CDR3 contains 16 residues. The receptor comes from a young man who had mild COVID-19 (a few samples of this study predate the infection). Cell type and time point are not known. Specimen: PBMCs or a T cell subset sorted from them (not recorded which). The chain links TRBV4-3 to TRBJ2-7; 8 nucleotides line up with TRBD2. CDR3 loop: CASSQALAGQAYEQYF. CDR3 sequence (DNA): TGCGCCAGCAGCCAAGCGCTAGCGGGTCAAGCCTACGAGCAGTACTTC.